The entry that follows covers one T cell receptor beta chain sequence. It lacks a known antigen. Qualities for individual bases were not recorded, and no much larger clone is one base off. This entry belongs to a study of neurological immune-mediated disorders (dated by TCRdb to the late 2010s). About the investigation overall: Among the approximately 35 multiple sclerosis patients, roughly 31 had relapsing-remitting MS and 3 had secondary progressive MS. Using UMI-based sequencing, the study compared peripheral blood TCR-beta repertoires from patients with HTLV-I-associated myelopathy (HAM/TSP), patients with multiple sclerosis, and healthy controls. The 90 to 110 TCR-beta libraries covered PBMC samples along with longitudinal samples, technical triplicates, and paired sorted CD4+ and CD8+ T-cell subsets. The cohort was made up of 68 subjects, consisting of some 15 HAM/TSP patients, 34 multiple sclerosis patients and about 20 healthy controls.

For the unsorted PBMC libraries, 2 million PBMCs were stored in RNAlater at -80 degrees C until RNA extraction and were used to generate the libraries. The multiple sclerosis patients were enrolled in a US clinical protocol that used magnetic resonance imaging to evaluate disease progression. PBMCs were separated from peripheral blood using Ficoll-Hypaque density gradient centrifugation and then cryopreserved in liquid nitrogen. Via the germline V gene, CDR1 is SGHRS and CDR2 YFSETQ. The V end loses 4 bases and the J end loses 1 base, and a stretch of 9 bases separates them. Counted from cysteine to phenylalanine, this CDR3 has 14 amino acids. The entry retains the CDR3 DNA only, 42 bases that are in frame from base 1. What the research found in general, with its limitations: No identical CDR3 amino acid sequences were found to be shared among expanded clones across subjects, suggesting that TCR-beta repertoires were private in all groups. In phylogenetic analysis, the repertoires of 18 of 34 MS patients grouped into a cluster of related CDR3 sequences, which suggests a possible signature at the repertoire level. No association of the MS cluster with clinical or MRI features was observed, and the need for larger cohorts was stated by the authors. The highest TCR clonal expansion was observed in HAM/TSP patients, whereas the lowest was observed in MS patients, even when compared with healthy controls.

cDNA synthesis used template-switch 5'RACE with a primer carrying a 10-nucleotide random unique molecular identifier tagging each TCR transcript. Each sequencing run produced over 200 million TCR-beta sequences covering 15-18 subjects. The RNeasy kit was used for extraction of total RNA. The KAPA Real-time Library Amplification kit was used to amplify TCR-beta VDJ regions with primers targeting the TCR constant region and the 5'RACE anchor. Sample indexes and Illumina adaptors were added in a first PCR, after which library yield was increased in a second PCR. After Ampure bead purification, the TCR product of roughly 650 bp was size-selected on a 2% E-gel SizeSelection system. Library quality was checked on a Bioanalyzer, concentration was measured with Qubit, and libraries were quantified with the Kapa Library Quantification kit before pooling. An Illumina HiSeq 2500 sequenced the libraries paired-end 2 x 150 bp. To increase sequence diversity, roughly 24-31% phiX was spiked into each library pool. For the original study's pipeline: Quality-filtered reads were processed with the UMI-based MiGEC pipeline, which removed over 75% of raw TCR sequences during error correction. IMGT germline references were used for aligning VDJ genes, and each clonotype was defined as a unique CDR3 amino acid sequence together with its V-J genes. Clonal expansion, Shannon diversity and CDR3 relatedness were evaluated with VDJtools (CalcPairwiseDistances, ClusterSamples), while phylogenetic trees were built in CLCbio workbench. Expanded clones were defined as having at least 8 unique UMIs, based on coefficient-of-variation modelling across technical triplicates. The public sequencing data were trimmed at Q25 with fastp and processed into clonotypes with MiXCR by TCRdb, which kept only in-frame beta chains. Each entry merges the rows of one CDR3 protein and shows their most common DNA and genes. TCRdb, not the original authors, processed these V and J calls. The sample table contains tens of thousands of distinct CDR3 sequences; only one count was recorded for just over 5% of them. 2% to 2.5% of the sample goes to the ten largest clones.

The rearrangement combines TRBV5-1 with TRBJ2-1; no confident D gene assignment can be made. The TCR originated in a young woman with multiple sclerosis. Material: PBMCs. The sequenced DNA: TGCGCCAGCAGCCCCATCCTATCCTACAATGAGCAGTTCTTC. It is translated as CASSPILSYNEQFF. Supplemented by the reference TRBV5-1 and TRBJ2-1 proteins around the CDR3, the complete variable domain is KAGVTQTPRYLIKTRGQQVTLSCSPISGHRSVSWYQQTPGQGLQFLFEYFSETQRNKGNFPGRFSGRQFSNSRSEMNVSTLELGDSALYLCASSPILSYNEQFFGPGTRLTVL.